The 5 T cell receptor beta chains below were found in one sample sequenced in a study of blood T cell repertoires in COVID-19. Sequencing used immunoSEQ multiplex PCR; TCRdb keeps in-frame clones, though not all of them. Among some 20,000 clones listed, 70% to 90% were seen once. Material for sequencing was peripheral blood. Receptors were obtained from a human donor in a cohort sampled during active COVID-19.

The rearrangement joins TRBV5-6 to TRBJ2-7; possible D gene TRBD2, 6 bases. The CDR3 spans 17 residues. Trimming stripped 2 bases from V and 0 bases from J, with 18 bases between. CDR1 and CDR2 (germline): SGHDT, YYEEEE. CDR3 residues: CASSFSGVPGSSYEQYF. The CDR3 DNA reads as TGTGCCAGCAGCTTTTCGGGAGTTCCGGGGTCCTCCTACGAGCAGTACTTC.

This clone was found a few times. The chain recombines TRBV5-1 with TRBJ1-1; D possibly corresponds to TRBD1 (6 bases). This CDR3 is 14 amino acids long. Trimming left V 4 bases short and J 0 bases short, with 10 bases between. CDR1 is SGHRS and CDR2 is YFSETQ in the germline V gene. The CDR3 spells CASSAGQMNTEAFF. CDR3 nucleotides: TGCGCCAGCAGCGCCGGACAGATGAACACTGAAGCTTTCTTT.

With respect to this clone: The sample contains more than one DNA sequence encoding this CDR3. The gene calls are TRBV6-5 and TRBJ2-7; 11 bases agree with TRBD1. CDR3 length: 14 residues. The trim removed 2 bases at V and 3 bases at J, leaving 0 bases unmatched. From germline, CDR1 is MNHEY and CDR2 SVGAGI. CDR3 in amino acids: CASSYGTGGYEQYF. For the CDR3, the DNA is TGTGCCAGCAGTTACGGGACAGGGGGCTACGAGCAGTACTTC.

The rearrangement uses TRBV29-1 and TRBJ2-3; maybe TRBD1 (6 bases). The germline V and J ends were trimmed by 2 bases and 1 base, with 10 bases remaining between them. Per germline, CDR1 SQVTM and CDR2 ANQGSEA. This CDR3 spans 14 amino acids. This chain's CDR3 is CSVEWGRGTDTQYF. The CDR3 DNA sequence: TGCAGCGTTGAATGGGGGCGGGGCACAGATACGCAGTATTTT.

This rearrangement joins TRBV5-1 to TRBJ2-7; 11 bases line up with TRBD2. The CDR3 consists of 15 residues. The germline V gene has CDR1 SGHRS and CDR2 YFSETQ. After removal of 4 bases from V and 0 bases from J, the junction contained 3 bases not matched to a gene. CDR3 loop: CASSRLAGSSYEQYF. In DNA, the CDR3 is TGCGCCAGCAGCCGACTAGCGGGATCCTCCTACGAGCAGTACTTC.